The entry below describes one T cell receptor beta chain. This sample is part of a study of blood T cell repertoires in COVID-19. About the research overall: Material from acute and convalescent COVID-19 was sourced from the United States, Italy and Spain. Sources were T cells, B-cell-depleted T cells, or PBMCs; the material itself was cDNA or gDNA.

V lost 0 bases and J lost 7; bases outside the gene matches: 2. CDR3 length: 15 residues. Germline assignment: CDR1 SGDLS and CDR2 YYNGEE. In the original processing: Reference gene primers were amplified, and this amplification served to estimate nucleated cell counts. The protocol was immunoSEQ multiplex PCR, while the TCRdb copy is restricted to in-frame clones and leaves out a portion. The DNA was the basis for D and trimming; V, J and clone size are from that table. The sample includes over 250,000 clones, around 90% of them seen just once. Sequenced material: PBMCs or T cells enriched from blood (not recorded which). J is TRBJ2-1 and V is TRBV9; 12 positions match TRBD2. This sequence was found in a woman in her 30s who had recovered from COVID-19. In nucleotides, the CDR3 is TGTGCCAGCAGCGTAGGACTAGCGGGGGAGAATGAGCAGTTCTTC. Amino acids: CASSVGLAGENEQFF.